The rows below give T cell receptor beta chains drawn from one sample of a study of T cell therapy after organ transplantation. Repertoires were generated with immunoSEQ multiplex PCR, while TCRdb's copy carries only in-frame clones and drops some. The sample lists 2,000 to 2,500 clones; around four fifths were seen once. Which antigens these TCRs recognize remains unknown. The sample consisted of CD8+ T cells from blood, taken after autologous CMV-specific T cell therapy. The receptors originated from a human patient who had received a solid organ transplant and had CMV disease. Some T cells here may be from the graft donor. The CDR3 runs from the conserved cysteine through the conserved F or W. Each record gives: D gene, V gene, CDR3 length, clone size, J gene, CDR3 protein, CDR3 DNA. The D gene is left open where the match is weak. Only part of the rows carry a size: once, few, many, or a class if the clone is expanded.

D: TRBD1
V: TRBV28
length: 13
size: .
J: TRBJ2-7
CDR3: CASGDRTSYEQYF
DNA: TGTGCCAGTGGGGACAGAACATCCTACGAGCAGTACTTC

D: .
V: TRBV5-4
length: 14
size: once
J: TRBJ2-4
CDR3: CASSLKGDGRIQYF
DNA: TGTGCCAGCAGCTTGAAGGGGGACGGAAGGATTCAGTACTTC

D: .
V: TRBV11-2
length: 15
size: .
J: TRBJ2-7
CDR3: CASSLSTGGTYEQYF
DNA: TGTGCCAGCAGCTTATCGACAGGCGGAACCTACGAGCAGTACTTC

D: .
V: TRBV6-5
length: 14
size: .
J: TRBJ2-1
CDR3: CASSYLSSYNEQFF
DNA: TGTGCCAGCAGTTACTTGAGCTCCTACAATGAGCAGTTCTTC

D: TRBD2
V: TRBV4-3
length: 15
size: .
J: TRBJ2-4
CDR3: CASSQGSSGPNIQYF
DNA: TGCGCCAGCAGCCAGGGGTCTAGCGGCCCAAACATTCAGTACTTC

D: TRBD2
V: TRBV28
length: 17
size: .
J: TRBJ2-1
CDR3: CASSFPTGLAGEGEQFF
DNA: TGTGCCAGCAGTTTTCCAACGGGACTAGCGGGAGAAGGGGAGCAGTTCTTC

D: TRBD2
V: TRBV9
length: 15
size: .
J: TRBJ2-1
CDR3: CASSVSSGRWDEQFF
DNA: TGTGCCAGCAGCGTAAGTAGCGGGAGGTGGGATGAGCAGTTCTTC

D: .
V: TRBV27
length: 13
size: once
J: TRBJ2-3
CDR3: CASSLGDTDTQYF
DNA: TGTGCCAGCAGTTTAGGTGACACAGATACGCAGTATTTT

D: TRBD1
V: TRBV5-6
length: 17
size: large
J: TRBJ1-5
CDR3: CASSSSTDRGLGQPQHF
DNA: TGTGCCAGCAGCTCCTCCACGGACAGGGGGCTGGGGCAGCCCCAGCATTTT

D: .
V: TRBV7-2
length: 15
size: .
J: TRBJ1-5
CDR3: CASSLGGYSNQPQHF
DNA: TGTGCCAGCAGCTTAGGGGGTTATAGCAATCAGCCCCAGCATTTT

D: TRBD2
V: TRBV9
length: 16
size: .
J: TRBJ2-3
CDR3: CASSPGTSGYTDTQYF
DNA: TGTGCCAGCAGCCCCGGGACTAGCGGATACACAGATACGCAGTATTTT

D: TRBD2
V: TRBV28
length: 12
size: .
J: TRBJ2-7
CDR3: CGTSGGSYEQYF
DNA: TGTGGCACTAGCGGGGGCTCCTACGAGCAGTACTTC

D: TRBD2
V: TRBV4-2
length: 18
size: .
J: TRBJ2-1
CDR3: CASSQEAAGGAPYNEQFF
DNA: TGTGCCAGCAGCCAAGAGGCAGCGGGAGGGGCTCCCTACAATGAGCAGTTCTTC

D: TRBD1
V: TRBV7-1
length: 15
size: once
J: TRBJ2-5
CDR3: CASSGTLTGMKTQYF
DNA: TGTGCCAGCAGCGGAACCCTGACAGGGATGAAGACCCAGTACTTC

D: .
V: TRBV11-3
length: 16
size: large
J: TRBJ2-3
CDR3: CASNPLRRIYADTQYF
DNA: TGTGCCAGCAACCCCCTTCGGAGGATCTACGCAGATACGCAGTATTTT

D: .
V: TRBV5-1
length: 12
size: .
J: TRBJ1-2
CDR3: CASSFSGYGYTF
DNA: TGCGCCAGCAGCTTCTCTGGCTATGGCTACACCTTC

D: .
V: TRBV6-5
length: 14
size: .
J: TRBJ2-2
CDR3: CASSYSSRAGELFF
DNA: TGTGCCAGCAGTTACTCGTCAAGGGCCGGGGAGCTGTTTTTT

D: .
V: TRBV5-4
length: 11
size: .
J: TRBJ1-1
CDR3: CASRSGIEAFF
DNA: TGTGCCAGCAGATCGGGAATTGAAGCTTTCTTT

D: TRBD1
V: TRBV15
length: 15
size: .
J: TRBJ2-7
CDR3: CATSRADRRFYEQYF
DNA: TGTGCCACCAGCAGAGCGGACAGGAGGTTTTACGAGCAGTACTTC

D: .
V: TRBV9
length: 17
size: .
J: TRBJ2-1
CDR3: CASSRMQTVSSYNEQFF
DNA: TGTGCCAGCAGCCGAATGCAGACAGTCAGCTCCTACAATGAGCAGTTCTTC

D: .
V: TRBV27
length: 14
size: .
J: TRBJ1-5
CDR3: CASSSGSSNQPQHF
DNA: TGTGCCAGCAGTTCAGGGTCTAGCAATCAGCCCCAGCATTTT

D: TRBD2
V: TRBV7-9
length: 18
size: large
J: TRBJ2-3
CDR3: CASSFSAFSGSDTDTQYF
DNA: TGTGCCAGCAGCTTTTCGGCCTTTAGCGGGAGTGACACAGATACGCAGTATTTT

D: TRBD1
V: TRBV28
length: 17
size: .
J: TRBJ1-4
CDR3: CASSLALGTDYNEKLFF
DNA: TGTGCCAGCAGTTTAGCTCTCGGGACAGATTATAATGAAAAACTGTTTTTT

D: TRBD2
V: TRBV28
length: 15
size: .
J: TRBJ2-7
CDR3: CASSPRTSLFYEQYF
DNA: TGTGCCAGCAGTCCCAGGACTAGTTTATTCTACGAGCAGTACTTC

D: .
V: TRBV7-6
length: 14
size: .
J: TRBJ2-3
CDR3: CASSPEVGTDTQYF
DNA: TGTGCCAGCAGCCCTGAGGTGGGGACAGATACGCAGTATTTT

D: .
V: TRBV9
length: 12
size: .
J: TRBJ2-7
CDR3: CASGGPGYEQYF
DNA: TGTGCCAGCGGAGGGCCCGGTTACGAGCAGTACTTC

D: .
V: TRBV30
length: 13
size: .
J: TRBJ2-7
CDR3: CAWSVTSSYEQYF
DNA: TGTGCCTGGAGTGTGACGAGCTCCTACGAGCAGTACTTC

D: .
V: TRBV7-6
length: 13
size: .
J: TRBJ1-2
CDR3: CASSPTREGGYTF
DNA: TGTGCCAGCAGCCCAACTAGGGAGGGCGGCTACACCTTC

D: TRBD2
V: TRBV9
length: 16
size: .
J: TRBJ2-3
CDR3: CASSVAISGGTDTQYF
DNA: TGTGCCAGCAGCGTAGCTATCAGCGGGGGCACAGATACGCAGTATTTT

D: TRBD1
V: TRBV7-9
length: 13
size: .
J: TRBJ2-2
CDR3: CASGPGGSGELFF
DNA: TGTGCCAGCGGGCCAGGGGGTTCCGGGGAGCTGTTTTTT

D: .
V: TRBV10-2
length: 16
size: .
J: TRBJ2-3
CDR3: CASSEWGGGAVDTQYF
DNA: TGCGCCAGCAGTGAGTGGGGTGGGGGGGCTGTGGATACGCAGTATTTT

D: .
V: TRBV30
length: 14
size: .
J: TRBJ1-2
CDR3: CAWSYTGQYYGYTF
DNA: TGTGCCTGGAGTTATACGGGACAATACTATGGCTACACCTTC

D: .
V: TRBV12-2
length: 12
size: hyperexpanded
J: TRBJ1-2
CDR3: CASRINRSGYTF
DNA: TGTGCAAGTCGAATTAATAGGAGTGGCTACACCTTC

D: TRBD2
V: TRBV4-3
length: 15
size: .
J: TRBJ2-7
CDR3: CASSQRAGGPYGQYF
DNA: TGCGCCAGCAGCCAGCGGGCGGGAGGGCCCTACGGGCAGTACTTC

D: TRBD1
V: TRBV7-9
length: 13
size: .
J: TRBJ2-7
CDR3: CASSLTGTYEQYF
DNA: TGTGCCAGCAGCTTGACAGGGACCTACGAGCAGTACTTC

D: .
V: TRBV21-1
length: 21
size: few
J: TRBJ1-5
CDR3: CASSNLRDRGGGIGGNQPQHF
DNA: TGTGCCAGCAGCAATCTCCGGGACAGGGGAGGAGGGATTGGGGGCAATCAGCCCCAGCATTTT

D: .
V: TRBV7-8
length: 13
size: .
J: TRBJ2-1
CDR3: CASSLDDYNEQFF
DNA: TGTGCCAGCAGCTTAGACGACTACAATGAGCAGTTCTTC

D: TRBD2
V: TRBV7-2
length: 17
size: .
J: TRBJ2-5
CDR3: CASSLSLLAGSQETQYF
DNA: TGTGCCAGCAGCTTAAGTTTACTAGCGGGCAGCCAAGAGACCCAGTACTTC

D: TRBD2
V: TRBV9
length: 16
size: .
J: TRBJ2-7
CDR3: CASSVEPGGLSYEQYF
DNA: TGTGCCAGCAGCGTAGAACCGGGGGGTCTCTCCTACGAGCAGTACTTC

D: .
V: TRBV7-4
length: 11
size: .
J: TRBJ2-1
CDR3: CASSLSNEQFF
DNA: TGTGCCAGCAGTTTGTCCAATGAGCAGTTCTTC

D: TRBD1
V: TRBV7-6
length: 15
size: .
J: TRBJ1-1
CDR3: CASSLQGAVNTEAFF
DNA: TGTGCCAGCAGCTTGCAGGGGGCTGTGAACACTGAAGCTTTCTTT

D: .
V: TRBV7-9
length: 14
size: large
J: TRBJ2-7
CDR3: CASSPTGESYEQYF
DNA: TGTGCCAGCAGCCCGACAGGTGAATCCTACGAGCAGTACTTC

D: .
V: TRBV5-1
length: 13
size: few
J: TRBJ2-5
CDR3: CASSLQDPETQYF
DNA: TGCGCCAGCAGCCTACAGGATCCGGAGACCCAGTACTTC

D: .
V: TRBV5-1
length: 15
size: .
J: TRBJ1-1
CDR3: CASSLAGRMNTEAFF
DNA: TGCGCCAGCAGCTTGGCGGGACGGATGAACACTGAAGCTTTCTTT

D: .
V: TRBV6-5
length: 11
size: few
J: TRBJ1-5
CDR3: CASSYPQPQHF
DNA: TGTGCCAGCAGTTACCCCCAGCCCCAGCATTTT

D: .
V: TRBV4-3
length: 15
size: .
J: TRBJ1-2
CDR3: CASSQVGQILYGYTF
DNA: TGCGCCAGCAGCCAAGTCGGACAGATCCTCTATGGCTACACCTTC